This T cell receptor (beta chain) was profiled in a study of blood T cell repertoires in COVID-19. As for the study in general: The cDNA or gDNA used as material had been derived from T cells, B-cell-depleted T cells, or PBMCs.

In the original processing: It was from reference gene primer amplification that nucleated cell counts were estimated. Here immunoSEQ multiplex PCR was the method, and the copy in TCRdb shows in-frame clones only, minus some. Clone size and the V and J calls come from that table; the DNA yielded D and trimming. Among some 130,000 clones listed, approximately 89% were seen once. The CDR3 contains 17 residues. V lost 5 bases and J lost 2, with 19 bases in between. The germline CDR1 and CDR2 sequences are PRHDT and FYEKMQ (reference sequence). What was sequenced was peripheral blood. This sequence originates from a man aged 50-59 years with acute or convalescent COVID-19. The chain combines TRBV13 with TRBJ2-1, with D tentatively TRBD2 (5 bases). The CDR3 coding sequence is TGTGCCAGCAGCCCCCGGGTTCGGAGGTTAGCCTACAATGAGCAGTTCTTC. It translates to CASSPRVRRLAYNEQFF.